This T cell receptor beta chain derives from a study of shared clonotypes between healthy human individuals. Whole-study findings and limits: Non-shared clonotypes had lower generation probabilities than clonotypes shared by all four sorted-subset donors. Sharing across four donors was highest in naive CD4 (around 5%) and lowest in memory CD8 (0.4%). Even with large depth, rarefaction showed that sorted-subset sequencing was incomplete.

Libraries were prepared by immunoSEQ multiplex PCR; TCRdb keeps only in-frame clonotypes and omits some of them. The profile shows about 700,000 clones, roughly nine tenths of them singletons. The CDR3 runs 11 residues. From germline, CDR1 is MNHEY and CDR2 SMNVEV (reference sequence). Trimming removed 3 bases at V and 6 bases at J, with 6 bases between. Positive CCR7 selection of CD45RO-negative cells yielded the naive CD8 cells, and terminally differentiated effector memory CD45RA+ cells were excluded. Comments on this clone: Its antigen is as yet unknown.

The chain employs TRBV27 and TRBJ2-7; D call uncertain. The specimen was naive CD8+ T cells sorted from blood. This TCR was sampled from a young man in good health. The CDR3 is CASSFLSEQYF. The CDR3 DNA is TGTGCCAGCAGTTTTCTGAGCGAGCAGTACTTC.